These 10 T cell receptor beta chains came from one sample sequenced in a study of T cell repertoires in cytomegalovirus infection. One entry per CDR3 protein, called by TCRdb with MiXCR from the reads. The table lists 200,000 to 300,000 distinct CDR3 sequences, roughly 9.1% of them singletons. The material sequenced was PBMCs. All receptors derive from a human donor in good health (CMV status not recorded). Some clones in this sample may be carry-over from other donors' samples.

This clonotype was found many times. The chain carries TRBV7-2 and TRBJ1-2; TRBD1 might be the D (6 bases). Per germline, CDR1 SGHTA and CDR2 FQGNSA. Trimming took 2 bases from V and 3 from J, leaving 13 bases between them. The CDR3 totals 15 residues. For the CDR3, the DNA is TGTGCCAGCAGCTTAATAGGTTCAGGGGACTATGGCTACACCTTC. Amino acid sequence: CASSLIGSGDYGYTF.

This clonotype showed up many times. The gene calls are TRBV24-1 and TRBJ1-5; 7 bases are a match to TRBD1. The CDR3 sequence is 17 residues long. Unmatched junction bases numbered 12, after V lost 4 bases and J lost 4 bases. Per the germline V gene, CDR1 is KGHDR and CDR2 is SFDVKD. As DNA, the CDR3 is TGTGCCACCAGTGACAGGACAGGTCGTGGATTGAATCAGCCCCAGCATTTT. Translated, it gives CATSDRTGRGLNQPQHF.

V is TRBV30 and J is TRBJ2-7; D unresolved. CDR3 size: 12 residues. The V end lost 2 bases, the J end lost 1 base, and 6 bases lay between the germline ends. Germline CDR1 reads GTSNPN; CDR2 reads SVGIG (reference sequence). The CDR3 nucleotides read TGTGCCTGGAGTCGGCAGTCCTACGAGCAGTACTTC. Translated: CAWSRQSYEQYF. Full variable domain (rest looked up from reference TRBV30 and TRBJ2-7): SQTIHQWPATLVQPVGSPLSLECTVEGTSNPNLYWYRQAAGRGLQLLFYSVGIGQISSEVPQNLSASRPQDRQFILSSKKLLLSDSGFYLCAWSRQSYEQYFGPGTRLTVT.

This clonotype has at least ten counts. This sequence joins TRBV7-2 and TRBJ2-3; D call uncertain. V lost 3 bases, J lost 4 bases, and 11 bases lay in between. Looked up from germline, CDR1 is SGHTA and CDR2 is FQGNSA. The CDR3 spans 14 residues. DNA of the CDR3: TGTGCCAGCAGCTTTTCCGGAAACTCAGATACGCAGTATTTT. It yields the protein CASSFSGNSDTQYF.

The chain employs TRBV6-6 and TRBJ2-5; D is unresolved. CDR1 MNHNY and CDR2 SVGAGI come from the germline V gene (reference sequence). This CDR3 spans 12 amino acids. With 4 bases removed from V and 6 bases from J, the gap between germline ends came to 9 bases. Written as DNA, the CDR3 is TGTGCCAGCAGTTTTATTTCTAAGACCCAGTACTTC. Residues: CASSFISKTQYF.

This clonotype was counted at least ten times. The chain is built from TRBV20-1 and TRBJ1-2; D call uncertain. Trimming took off 0 bases at V and 6 bases at J, with 8 bases between the two ends. Germline CDR1 reads DFQATT; CDR2 reads SNEGSKA (reference sequence). The CDR3 loop spans 12 amino acids. The CDR3 DNA is TGCAGTGCTAGAGATTATAGTAATGGCTACACCTTC. Encoded protein: CSARDYSNGYTF.

This clonotype was counted at least ten times. This rearrangement joins TRBV6-2 or TRBV6-3 to TRBJ2-1; D unresolved. This CDR3 region has 12 residues. Germline-derived CDR1 and CDR2 are MNHEY and SVGEGT. With 3 bases removed from V and 8 bases from J, the gap between germline ends came to 8 bases. CDR3 loop: CASSYLGYEQFF. In DNA form, the CDR3 reads TGTGCCAGCAGTTATTTAGGCTATGAGCAGTTCTTC.

This clonotype was detected a few times. The chain combines TRBV28 with TRBJ1-1; D might be TRBD1 (6 bases). Per germline, CDR1 MDHEN and CDR2 SYDVKM. The CDR3 spans 13 residues. Trimming took 10 bases from V and 1 from J, leaving 13 bases between them. The CDR3 DNA follows: TGTGCCACCAGACAGGCCCAGAACACTGAAGCTTTCTTT. The encoded protein is CATRQAQNTEAFF.

The chain employs TRBV12-3 or TRBV12-4 and TRBJ1-6; D not resolved. Trimming removed 5 bases at V and 10 bases at J, with 9 bases between. The CDR3 is 12 amino acids. Written as DNA, the CDR3 is TGTGCCAGCAGTGCTCCTGGGTCACCCCTCCACTTT. As protein: CASSAPGSPLHF.

This clonotype was seen many times. The V and J genes are TRBV7-2 and TRBJ2-5; tentative D call: TRBD1 (6 bases). The length of the CDR3 is 15 residues. V was shortened by 5 bases and J by 5 bases, with 18 bases between the two germline ends. Germline V CDR1 and CDR2: SGHTA, FQGNSA. The CDR3 nucleotides read TGTGCCAGCAGCGAAATACAGGGCTCCCGGGAGACCCAGTACTTC. Translation: CASSEIQGSRETQYF.